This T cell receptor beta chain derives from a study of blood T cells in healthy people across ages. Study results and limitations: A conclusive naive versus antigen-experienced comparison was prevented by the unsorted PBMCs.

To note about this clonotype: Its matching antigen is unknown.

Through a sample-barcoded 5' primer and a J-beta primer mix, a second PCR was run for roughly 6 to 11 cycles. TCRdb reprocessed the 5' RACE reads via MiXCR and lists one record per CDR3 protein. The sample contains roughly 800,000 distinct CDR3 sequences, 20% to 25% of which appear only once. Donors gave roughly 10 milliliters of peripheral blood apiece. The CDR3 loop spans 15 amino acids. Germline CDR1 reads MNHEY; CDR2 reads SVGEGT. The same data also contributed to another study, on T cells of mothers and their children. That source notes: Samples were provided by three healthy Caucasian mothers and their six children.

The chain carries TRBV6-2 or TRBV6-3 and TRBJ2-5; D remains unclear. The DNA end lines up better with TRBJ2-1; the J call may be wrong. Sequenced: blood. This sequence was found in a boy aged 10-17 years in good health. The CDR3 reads CASKSRAEAYNEQFF. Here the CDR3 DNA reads TGTGCCAGCAAATCCCGGGCTGAAGCGTACAATGAGCAGTTCTTC.